What follows is one T cell receptor (beta chain) and its context. This record comes from a study of blood T cell repertoires in COVID-19. Whole-study context: Nucleic acid was either cDNA or gDNA, and it came from T cells, B-cell-depleted T cells, or PBMCs.

Profiling relied on immunoSEQ multiplex PCR, and the TCRdb table lists in-frame clones only, not all of them. Among almost 250,000 clones, around 90% were seen once, and the ten largest hold roughly 1.7%. The germline V gene encodes CDR1 SGHAT and CDR2 FQNNGV. This CDR3 has 15 residues. Trimming removed 5 bases from V and 0 bases from J, with 13 bases in between. The chain has TRBV11-2 and TRBJ1-1, with D possibly being TRBD1 (6 bases). This TCR was recovered from a woman between 45 and 60 years old who had recovered from COVID-19. The sequencing sample was made of PBMCs or T cells enriched from blood (not recorded which). The CDR3 coding sequence is TGTGCCAGCAGCCGAAACAGGGCCCTGAACACTGAAGCTTTCTTT. It specifies CASSRNRALNTEAFF.